This T cell receptor beta chain originates from a study of molecular identifiers for immune sequencing clone quantification. This clonotype was seen ten or more times. Its antigen is undetermined. Whole-study results and caveats: Underestimated sizes of highly expanded clones could result from identical TCR molecules that share a barcode.

Investigators produced naive CD8 libraries from 20,000 to 1,000,000 sorted cells, drawing on 10%, 30% or 50% RNA. Naive CD8 T cell sorting was performed on the CD8+CD4-CCR7+CD45RA+ phenotype. Both previously described methods and listed TCR primers were employed to make bulk TCR libraries. TCRdb reprocessed the PCR reads with MiXCR, giving one entry per CDR3 protein. The sample records hundreds of thousands of distinct CDR3 sequences, over 20% being singletons. This CDR3 is 13 amino acids long. V was pared by 2 bases and J by 0 bases, with 4 bases between. Looked up from germline, CDR1 is SGHNT and CDR2 is YYREEE (reference sequence).

The receptor was derived from a human donor in good health. Some libraries in this study had Jurkat cell RNA spiked in. Sample: naive CD8+ T cells from blood, with Jurkat cell RNA spiked in. Subset: FACS-sorted CD8+CD4-CCR7+CD45RA+ naive T cells. The chain employs TRBV5-4 and TRBJ2-3, with D hard to call. DNA for the CDR3: TGTGCCAGCAGCTTCTGGAGCACAGATACGCAGTATTTT. This encodes CASSFWSTDTQYF.